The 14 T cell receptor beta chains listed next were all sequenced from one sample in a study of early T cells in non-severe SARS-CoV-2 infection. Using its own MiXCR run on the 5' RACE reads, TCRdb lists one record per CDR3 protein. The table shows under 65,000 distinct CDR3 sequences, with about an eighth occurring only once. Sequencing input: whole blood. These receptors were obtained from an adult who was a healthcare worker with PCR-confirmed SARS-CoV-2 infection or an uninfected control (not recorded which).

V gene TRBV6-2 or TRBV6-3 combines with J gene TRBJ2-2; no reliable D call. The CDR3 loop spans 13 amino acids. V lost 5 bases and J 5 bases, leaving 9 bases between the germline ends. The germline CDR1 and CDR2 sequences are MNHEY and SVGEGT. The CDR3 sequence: CASSTSKTGELFF. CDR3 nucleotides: TGTGCCAGCAGTACCTCCAAAACCGGGGAGCTGTTTTTT.

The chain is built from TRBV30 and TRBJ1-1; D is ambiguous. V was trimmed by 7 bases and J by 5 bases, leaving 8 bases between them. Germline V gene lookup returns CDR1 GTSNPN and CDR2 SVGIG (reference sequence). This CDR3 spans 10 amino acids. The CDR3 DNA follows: TGTGCCTTCGGAGGGACTGAAGCTTTCTTT. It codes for CAFGGTEAFF.

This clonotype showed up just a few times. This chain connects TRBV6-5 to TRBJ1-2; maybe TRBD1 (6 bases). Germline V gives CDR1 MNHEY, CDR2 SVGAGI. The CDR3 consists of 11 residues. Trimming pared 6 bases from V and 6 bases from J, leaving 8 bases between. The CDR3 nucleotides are TGTGCCAGCAGAACAGGGCATGGCTACACCTTC. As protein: CASRTGHGYTF.

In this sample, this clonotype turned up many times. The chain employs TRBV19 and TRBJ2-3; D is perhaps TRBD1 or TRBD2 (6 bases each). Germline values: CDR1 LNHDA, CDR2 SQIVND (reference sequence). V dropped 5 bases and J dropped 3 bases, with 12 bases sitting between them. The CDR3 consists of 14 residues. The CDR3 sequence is CASSGGRGTDTQYF. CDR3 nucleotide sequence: TGTGCCAGTAGTGGGGGGCGGGGTACAGATACGCAGTATTTT.

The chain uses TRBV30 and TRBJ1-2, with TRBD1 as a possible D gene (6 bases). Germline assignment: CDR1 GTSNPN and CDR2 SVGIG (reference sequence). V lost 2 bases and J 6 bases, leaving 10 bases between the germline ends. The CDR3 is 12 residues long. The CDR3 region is CAWSSGAHGYTF. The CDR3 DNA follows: TGTGCCTGGAGTTCAGGGGCCCATGGCTACACCTTC.

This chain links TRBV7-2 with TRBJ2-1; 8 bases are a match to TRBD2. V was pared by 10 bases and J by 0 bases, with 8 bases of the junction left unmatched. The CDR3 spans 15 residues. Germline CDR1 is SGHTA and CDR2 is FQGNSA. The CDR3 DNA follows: TGTGCCACCAGTCAGCGGGGGTCCTCCTACAATGAGCAGTTCTTC. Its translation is CATSQRGSSYNEQFF.

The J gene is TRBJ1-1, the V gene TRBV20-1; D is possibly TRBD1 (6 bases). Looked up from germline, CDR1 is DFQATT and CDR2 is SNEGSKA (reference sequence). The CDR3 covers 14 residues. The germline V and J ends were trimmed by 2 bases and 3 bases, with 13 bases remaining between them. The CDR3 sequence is CSARSGGAYTEAFF. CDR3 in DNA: TGCAGTGCTAGAAGCGGGGGCGCGTACACTGAAGCTTTCTTT.

The CDR3 region is CAWSTGLGTDTQYF. In DNA, the CDR3 is TGTGCCTGGAGTACTGGACTAGGCACAGATACGCAGTATTTT. V gene TRBV30 combines with J gene TRBJ2-3; 7 bases agree with TRBD2. CDR1 is GTSNPN, CDR2 SVGIG, per germline (reference sequence). J gave up 1 base and V 2 bases, and 3 bases lay outside the gene matches. CDR3 size: 14 residues.

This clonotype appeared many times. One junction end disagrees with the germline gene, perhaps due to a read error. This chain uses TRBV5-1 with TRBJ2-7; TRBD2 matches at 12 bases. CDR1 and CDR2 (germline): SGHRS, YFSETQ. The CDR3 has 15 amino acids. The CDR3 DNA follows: TGCGCCAGCAACTTGGCCTCGGGACTAGCGGGCGAGCAGTACTTC. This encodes CASNLASGLAGEQYF.

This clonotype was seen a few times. The CDR3 region is CASSSLGSTGELFF. The CDR3 bases are TGTGCCAGCAGCTCCCTTGGTAGCACCGGGGAGCTGTTTTTT. The rearrangement links TRBV11-2 to TRBJ2-2, with D unresolved. V gave up 4 bases and J gave up 4 bases, with 10 bases separating them. There are 14 residues in the CDR3. The V gene's germline CDR1 is SGHAT and CDR2 FQNNGV.

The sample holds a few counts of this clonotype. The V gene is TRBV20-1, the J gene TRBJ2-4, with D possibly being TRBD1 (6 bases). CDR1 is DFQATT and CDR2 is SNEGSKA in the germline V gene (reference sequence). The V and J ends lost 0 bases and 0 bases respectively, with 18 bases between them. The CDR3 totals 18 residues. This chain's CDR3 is CSARDHRDPQIAKNIQYF. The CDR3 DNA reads TGCAGTGCTAGAGATCACAGGGACCCACAAATAGCCAAAAACATTCAGTACTTC.

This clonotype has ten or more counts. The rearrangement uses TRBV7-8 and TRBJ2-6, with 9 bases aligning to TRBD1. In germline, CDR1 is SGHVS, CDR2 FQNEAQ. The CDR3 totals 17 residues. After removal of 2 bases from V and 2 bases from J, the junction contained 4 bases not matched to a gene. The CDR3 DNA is TGTGCCAGCAGCTTACCGAGACAGGGGGCTGGGGCCAACGTCCTGACTTTC. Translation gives CASSLPRQGAGANVLTF.

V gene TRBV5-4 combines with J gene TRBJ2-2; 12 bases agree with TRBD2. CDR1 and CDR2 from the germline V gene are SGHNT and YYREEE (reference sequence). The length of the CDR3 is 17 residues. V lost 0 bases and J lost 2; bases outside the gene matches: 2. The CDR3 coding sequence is TGTGCCAGCAGCTTGGGGGGACTAGCGGGTAACACCGGGGAGCTGTTTTTT. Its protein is CASSLGGLAGNTGELFF.

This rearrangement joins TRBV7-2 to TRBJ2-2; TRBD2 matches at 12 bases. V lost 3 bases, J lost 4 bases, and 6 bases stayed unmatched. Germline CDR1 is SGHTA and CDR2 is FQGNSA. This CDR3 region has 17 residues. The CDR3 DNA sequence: TGTGCCAGCAGCTTGGTCGGGACTAGCGGGTTCACCGGGGAGCTGTTTTTT. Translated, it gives CASSLVGTSGFTGELFF.